This entry lists 8 T cell receptor beta chains sequenced from one sample in a study of PD-L1 blockade in urothelial cancer. Some clones are missing from TCRdb's copy, which holds only in-frame ones; the method was immunoSEQ multiplex PCR. The profile shows under 130,000 clones, under 85% of them singletons. The starting material was PBMCs, obtained around atezolizumab (anti-PD-L1) treatment. All receptors come from a man in his fifties or sixties with urothelial cancer.

The rearrangement joins TRBV19 to TRBJ1-6, with no clear D. The CDR3 loop spans 16 amino acids. Trimming stripped 0 bases from V and 5 bases from J, with 11 bases between. CDR1 is LNHDA, CDR2 SQIVND, per germline (reference sequence). In DNA, the CDR3 is TGTGCCAGTAGTATAGATGGCCGTTCGAATAATTCACCCCTCCACTTT. This translates into CASSIDGRSNNSPLHF.

The gene calls are TRBV5-1 and TRBJ2-3; D unresolved. V was trimmed by 4 bases and J by 4 bases, leaving 10 bases between them. The CDR3 runs to 13 residues. Germline CDR1 is SGHRS and CDR2 is YFSETQ. The CDR3: CASSTQSADTQYF. The CDR3 DNA reads as TGCGCCAGCAGCACTCAAAGCGCAGATACGCAGTATTTT.

This chain links TRBV5-1 with TRBJ2-3; D is possibly TRBD2 (5 bases). The CDR3 has 14 residues. The germline V and J ends were trimmed by 0 bases and 2 bases, with 7 bases remaining between them. Germline CDR1 is SGHRS and CDR2 is YFSETQ. The CDR3 reads CASSLADYTDTQYF. The CDR3 DNA reads as TGCGCCAGCAGCTTGGCTGACTACACAGATACGCAGTATTTT.

This chain joins TRBV4-2 and TRBJ2-1, with D perhaps TRBD2 (5 bases). The CDR3 covers 15 residues. Looked up from germline, CDR1 is LGHNA and CDR2 is YNFKEQ. Trimming took 0 bases from V and 10 from J, leaving 16 bases between them. The CDR3, as DNA: TGTGCCAGCAGCCAAGAGATAAGCGGACCTCCGGAGCAGTTCTTC. As protein: CASSQEISGPPEQFF.

In its sample, this clone was seen a few times. The gene calls are TRBV5-1 and TRBJ1-2; D is uncertain. CDR1 is SGHRS, CDR2 YFSETQ, per germline. Trimming took 0 bases from V and 7 from J, leaving 10 bases between them. The CDR3 contains 13 residues. The CDR3 sequence: CASSLGAGLGYTF. CDR3 coding DNA: TGCGCCAGCAGCTTGGGGGCAGGCCTTGGCTACACCTTC. Full variable domain (missing parts from reference TRBV5-1 and TRBJ1-2): KAGVTQTPRYLIKTRGQQVTLSCSPISGHRSVSWYQQTPGQGLQFLFEYFSETQRNKGNFPGRFSGRQFSNSRSEMNVSTLELGDSALYLCASSLGAGLGYTFGSGTRLTVV.

The chain employs TRBV5-4 and TRBJ2-3; TRBD1 agrees at 9 bases. J gave up 5 bases and V 10 bases, and 8 bases lay outside the gene matches. Looked up from germline, CDR1 is SGHNT and CDR2 is YYREEE (reference sequence). The CDR3 extends over 13 amino acids. The CDR3 DNA is TGTGCCTCAACGAAGGACAGGGGAGATACGCAGTATTTT. Its protein is CASTKDRGDTQYF.

The chain links TRBV13 to TRBJ2-1, with D perhaps TRBD2 (6 bases). Trimming pared 6 bases from V and 10 bases from J, leaving 16 bases between. This CDR3 has 13 residues. Germline lookup yields CDR1 PRHDT and CDR2 FYEKMQ (reference sequence). Here the CDR3 reads CASRSAGTGEQFF. CDR3 nucleotides: TGTGCCAGCAGGTCCGCGGGGACGGGGGAGCAGTTCTTC.

The chain uses TRBV9 and TRBJ2-3; maybe TRBD1 (6 bases). The CDR3 contains 14 residues. The V gene's germline CDR1 is SGDLS and CDR2 YYNGEE. Trimming cost V 0 bases and J 6 bases, with 11 bases left between them. The CDR3 nucleotides read TGTGCCAGCAGCGTAGAGCCAGGGGTGGATACGCAGTATTTT. Translated: CASSVEPGVDTQYF.